This record covers a single T cell receptor beta chain. What it binds is not known. The ends lost 3 bases at V and 1 base at J; junction bases unmatched: 4. The CDR3 is 15 amino acids. Germline CDR1 reads SGHNT; CDR2 reads YENEEA. The data were obtained in a study of graft-versus-host responses after intestinal transplantation. Whole-study results and caveats: Peak levels of circulating GvH clones tracked with early post-transplant HvG declines.

Method: immunoSEQ multiplex PCR; TCRdb's copy keeps in-frame clones and lacks some. The sample has some 100,000 clones; around 93% are singletons. Sequenced here: unstimulated CD8+ T cells sorted from spleen or lymph node cells, sampled before transplant. This TCR came from a human donor who was the organ donor for an intestinal transplant. J is TRBJ2-5 and V is TRBV11-3; 8 bases map to TRBD1. In DNA form, the CDR3 reads TGTGCCAGCAGCTTCCAGGGGGCTAGCCAAGAGACCCAGTACTTC. Its translation: CASSFQGASQETQYF.